These 3 T cell receptor beta chains originate from one sample sequenced in a study of blood T cell repertoires in COVID-19. TCRdb's table, derived via immunoSEQ multiplex PCR, lists solely in-frame clones and lacks some. In the table there are about 100,000 clones, 80% to 95% of which are singletons. Sequenced sample: peripheral blood. All receptors derive from a man between 65 and 85 years old with acute or convalescent COVID-19.

This clone was counted a single time. The rearrangement uses TRBV10-3 and TRBJ2-5; no definite D call. The CDR3 loop spans 14 amino acids. With 1 base removed from V and 1 base from J, the gap between germline ends came to 7 bases. Looked up from germline, CDR1 is ENHRY and CDR2 is SYGVKD. In nucleotides, the CDR3 is TGTGCCATCAGTGAGTTTAGCATCCAAGAGACCCAGTACTTC. As protein: CAISEFSIQETQYF.

V gene TRBV12-3 or TRBV12-4 combines with J gene TRBJ1-1; no definite D call. Trimming cost V 6 bases and J 3 bases, with 8 bases left between them. CDR3 length equals 12 residues. CDR3 in DNA: TGTGCCAGCAGGCCCCGGGACACTGAAGCTTTCTTT. Amino acids: CASRPRDTEAFF.

This chain uses TRBV7-2 with TRBJ1-1, with D hard to call. V was cut by 5 bases and J by 2 bases, with 9 bases left in between. Germline CDR1 and CDR2: SGHTA and FQGNSA. The CDR3 is 13 amino acids. The DNA of the CDR3 is TGTGCCAGCAGCAGACTACAAAACACTGAAGCTTTCTTT. Translating gives CASSRLQNTEAFF.